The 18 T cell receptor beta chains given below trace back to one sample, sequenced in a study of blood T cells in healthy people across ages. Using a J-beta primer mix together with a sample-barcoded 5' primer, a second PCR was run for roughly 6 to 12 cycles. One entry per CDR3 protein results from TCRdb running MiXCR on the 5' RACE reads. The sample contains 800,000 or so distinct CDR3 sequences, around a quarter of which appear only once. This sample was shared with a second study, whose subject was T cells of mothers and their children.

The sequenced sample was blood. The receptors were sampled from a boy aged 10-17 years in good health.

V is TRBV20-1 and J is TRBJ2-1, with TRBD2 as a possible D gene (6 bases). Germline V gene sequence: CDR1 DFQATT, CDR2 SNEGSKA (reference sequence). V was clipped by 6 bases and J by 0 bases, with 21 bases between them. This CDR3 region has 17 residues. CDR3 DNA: TGCAGTGCCCCCCATGGAGGGCGACGTACCTCCTACAATGAGCAGTTCTTC. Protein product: CSAPHGGRRTSYNEQFF.

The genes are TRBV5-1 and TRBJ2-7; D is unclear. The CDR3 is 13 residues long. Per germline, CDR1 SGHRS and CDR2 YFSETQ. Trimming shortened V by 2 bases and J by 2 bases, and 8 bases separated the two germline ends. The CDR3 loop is CASSFHTTYEQYF. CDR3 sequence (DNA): TGCGCCAGCAGCTTCCATACAACCTACGAGCAGTACTTC.

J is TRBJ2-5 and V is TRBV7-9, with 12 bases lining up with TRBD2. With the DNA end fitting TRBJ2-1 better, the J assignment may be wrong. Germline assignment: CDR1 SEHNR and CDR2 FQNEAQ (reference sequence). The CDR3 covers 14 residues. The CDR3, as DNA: TGTGCCAGCAGCTCTAGCGGGAGGGGGAATGAGCAGTTCTTC. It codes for CASSSSGRGNEQFF.

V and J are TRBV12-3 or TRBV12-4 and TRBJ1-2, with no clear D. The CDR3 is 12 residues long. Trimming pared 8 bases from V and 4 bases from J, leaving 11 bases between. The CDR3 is CASGDSIYGYTF. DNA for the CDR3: TGTGCCAGCGGTGACTCCATCTATGGCTACACCTTC.

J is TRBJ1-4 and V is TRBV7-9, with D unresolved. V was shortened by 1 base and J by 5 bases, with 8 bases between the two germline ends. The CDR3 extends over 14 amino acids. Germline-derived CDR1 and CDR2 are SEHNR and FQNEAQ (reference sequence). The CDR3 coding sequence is TGTGCCAGCAGCTTAGGTCCGGGGAATGAAAAACTGTTTTTT. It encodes CASSLGPGNEKLFF.

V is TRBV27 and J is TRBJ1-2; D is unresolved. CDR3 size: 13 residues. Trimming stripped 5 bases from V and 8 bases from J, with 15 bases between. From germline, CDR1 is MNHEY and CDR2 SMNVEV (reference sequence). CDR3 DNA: TGTGCCAGCAGTCCGACCCCAGATGGGGGCTACACCTTC. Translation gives CASSPTPDGGYTF.

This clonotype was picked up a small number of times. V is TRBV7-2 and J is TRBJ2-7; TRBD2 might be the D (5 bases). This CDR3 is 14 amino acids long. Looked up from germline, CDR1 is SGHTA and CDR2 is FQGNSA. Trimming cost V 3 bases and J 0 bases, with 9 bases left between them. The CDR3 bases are TGTGCCAGCAGCTTTTTCCGGGACTCCTACGAGCAGTACTTC. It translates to CASSFFRDSYEQYF. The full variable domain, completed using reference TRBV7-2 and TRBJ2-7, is GAGVSQSPSNKVTEKGKDVELRCDPISGHTALYWYRQSLGQGLEFLIYFQGNSAPDKSGLPSDRFSAERTGGSVSTLTIQRTQQEDSAVYLCASSFFRDSYEQYFGPGTRLTVT.

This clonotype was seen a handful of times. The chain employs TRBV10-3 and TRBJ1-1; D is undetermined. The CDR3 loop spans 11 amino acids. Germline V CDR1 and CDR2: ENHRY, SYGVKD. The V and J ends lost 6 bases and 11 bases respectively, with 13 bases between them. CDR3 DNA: TGTGCCATCAGGGGGAGGGCGAATGCTTTCTTT. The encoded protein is CAIRGRANAFF.

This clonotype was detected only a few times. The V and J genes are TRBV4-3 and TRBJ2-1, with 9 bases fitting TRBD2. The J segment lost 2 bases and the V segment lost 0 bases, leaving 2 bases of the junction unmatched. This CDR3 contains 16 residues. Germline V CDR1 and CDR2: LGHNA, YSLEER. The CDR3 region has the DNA TGCGCCAGCAGCCAAGACCCTAGCGGGGCCTACAATGAGCAGTTCTTC. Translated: CASSQDPSGAYNEQFF.

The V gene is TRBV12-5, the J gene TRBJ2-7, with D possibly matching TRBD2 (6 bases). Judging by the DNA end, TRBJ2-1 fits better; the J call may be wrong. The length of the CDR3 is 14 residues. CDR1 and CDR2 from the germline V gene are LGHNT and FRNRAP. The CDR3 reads CASGLEVLATEQFF. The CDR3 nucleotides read TGTGCTAGTGGTTTGGAAGTCCTAGCGACTGAGCAGTTCTTC.

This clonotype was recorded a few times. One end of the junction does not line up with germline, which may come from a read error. For the CDR3, the DNA is TGTGCCTGCAGCTTGCGCGTCTCCTCTGGGGCCAACGTCCTGACTTTC. This encodes CACSLRVSSGANVLTF. The V call is TRBV5-5, the J call TRBJ2-6; no clear D. This CDR3 contains 16 residues. Germline V gene sequence: CDR1 SGHKS, CDR2 YYEKEE (reference sequence).

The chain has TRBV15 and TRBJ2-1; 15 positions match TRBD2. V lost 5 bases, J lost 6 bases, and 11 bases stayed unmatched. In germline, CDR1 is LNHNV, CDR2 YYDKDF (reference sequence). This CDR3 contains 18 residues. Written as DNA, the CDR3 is TGTGCCACCAGCCTCCAAGGACTAGCGGGAGGGCCAGGCAATGAGCAGTTCTTC. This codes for CATSLQGLAGGPGNEQFF.

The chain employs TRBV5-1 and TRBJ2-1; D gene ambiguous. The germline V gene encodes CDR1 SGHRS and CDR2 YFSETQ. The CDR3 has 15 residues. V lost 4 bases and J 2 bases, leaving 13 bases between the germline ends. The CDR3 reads CASSLGIQTYNEQFF. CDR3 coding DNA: TGCGCCAGCAGCCTGGGGATACAGACCTACAATGAGCAGTTCTTC.

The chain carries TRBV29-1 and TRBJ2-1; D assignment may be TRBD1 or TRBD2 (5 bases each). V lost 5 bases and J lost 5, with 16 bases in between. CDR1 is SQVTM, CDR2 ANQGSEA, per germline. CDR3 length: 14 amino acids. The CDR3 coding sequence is TGCAGCGTTCAGGGAATAGCGTCGAACAATGAGCAGTTCTTC. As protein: CSVQGIASNNEQFF.

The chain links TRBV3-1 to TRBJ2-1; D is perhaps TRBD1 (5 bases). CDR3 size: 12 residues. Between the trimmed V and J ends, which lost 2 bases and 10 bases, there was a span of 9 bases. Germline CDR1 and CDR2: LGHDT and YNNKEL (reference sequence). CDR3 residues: CASSQQGEEQFF. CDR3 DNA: TGTGCCAGCAGCCAACAGGGTGAGGAGCAGTTCTTC.

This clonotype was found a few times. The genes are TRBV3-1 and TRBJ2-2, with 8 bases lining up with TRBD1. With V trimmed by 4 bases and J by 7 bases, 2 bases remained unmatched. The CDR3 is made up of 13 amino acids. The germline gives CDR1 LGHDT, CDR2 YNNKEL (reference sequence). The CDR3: CASSRDRGGELFF. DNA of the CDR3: TGTGCCAGCAGCCGAGACAGGGGCGGGGAGCTGTTTTTT.

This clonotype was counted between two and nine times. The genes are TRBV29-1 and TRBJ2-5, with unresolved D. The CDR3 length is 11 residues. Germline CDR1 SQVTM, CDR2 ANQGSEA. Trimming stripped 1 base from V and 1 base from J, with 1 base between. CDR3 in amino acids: CSVEGQETQYF. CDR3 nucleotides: TGCAGCGTTGAAGGCCAAGAGACCCAGTACTTC. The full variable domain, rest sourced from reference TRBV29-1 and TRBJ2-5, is SAVISQKPSRDICQRGTSLTIQCQVDSQVTMMFWYRQQPGQSLTLIATANQGSEATYESGFVIDKFPISRPNLTFSTLTVSNMSPEDSSIYLCSVEGQETQYFGPGTRLLVL.

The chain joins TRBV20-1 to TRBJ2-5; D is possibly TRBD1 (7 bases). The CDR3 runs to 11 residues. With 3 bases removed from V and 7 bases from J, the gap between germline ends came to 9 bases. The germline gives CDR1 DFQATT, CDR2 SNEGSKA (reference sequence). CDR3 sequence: CSASQGGTQYF. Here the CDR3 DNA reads TGCAGTGCTAGTCAGGGGGGGACCCAGTACTTC.